This is a list of T cell receptor beta chains from one sample in a study of T cells in Graves' hyperthyroidism and ophthalmopathy. TCRdb re-called the multiplex PCR reads through MiXCR, storing one row per CDR3 protein. This table holds about 530,000 distinct CDR3 sequences, about a sixth found once. Sequencing was carried out using blood. The receptor source for this set is a woman between 18 and 29 years old with Graves' ophthalmopathy. Each CDR3 is given with its conserved first and last residue. Each record gives: CDR3 protein, CDR3 DNA, J gene, clone size, V gene, D gene. A D gene is named only where the DNA matches it firmly. Only some rows state a clone size, as once, few, many or a class for expanded clones.

CDR3 protein: CAWSAQSSPLHF; CDR3 DNA: TGTGCCTGGAGTGCCCAATCCTCACCCCTCCACTTT; J gene: TRBJ1-6; clone size: NA; V gene: TRBV30; D gene: NA
CDR3 protein: CASSSRDGLNEQFF; CDR3 DNA: TGTGCCAGCAGCTCTCGAGACGGCCTTAATGAGCAGTTCTTC; J gene: TRBJ2-1; clone size: few; V gene: TRBV7-9; D gene: NA
CDR3 protein: CASSFLGGPQGAFF; CDR3 DNA: TGTGCCAGCAGTTTCCTGGGGGGACCCCAAGGGGCTTTCTTT; J gene: TRBJ1-1; clone size: few; V gene: TRBV28; D gene: NA
CDR3 protein: CASSPPPSAGELFF; CDR3 DNA: TGTGCCAGCAGCCCCCCCCCGTCTGCCGGGGAGCTGTTTTTT; J gene: TRBJ2-2; clone size: NA; V gene: TRBV7-9; D gene: NA
CDR3 protein: CASSLDRGVYNEQFF; CDR3 DNA: TGTGCCAGCAGCTTAGACAGGGGGGTATACAATGAGCAGTTCTTC; J gene: TRBJ2-1; clone size: many; V gene: TRBV7-3; D gene: TRBD1
CDR3 protein: CATSPSGRDWYNEQFF; CDR3 DNA: TGTGCCACCAGCCCTAGCGGGAGAGATTGGTACAATGAGCAGTTCTTC; J gene: TRBJ2-1; clone size: NA; V gene: TRBV15; D gene: TRBD2
CDR3 protein: CASSPGSTARATNEKLFF; CDR3 DNA: TGCGCCAGCAGCCCGGGGTCGACGGCGAGGGCAACTAATGAAAAACTGTTTTTT; J gene: TRBJ1-4; clone size: NA; V gene: TRBV5-1; D gene: NA
CDR3 protein: CASSVALAGGTDTQYF; CDR3 DNA: TGTGCCAGCAGCGTAGCCCTAGCGGGGGGCACAGATACGCAGTATTTT; J gene: TRBJ2-3; clone size: many; V gene: TRBV9; D gene: TRBD2
CDR3 protein: CASSPRGEGYEQFF; CDR3 DNA: TGTGCCAGCAGCCCCCGGGGGGAGGGTTATGAGCAGTTCTTC; J gene: TRBJ2-1; clone size: many; V gene: TRBV7-3; D gene: TRBD2
CDR3 protein: CASRLYRGPNTEAFF; CDR3 DNA: TGTGCCAGCAGGTTATACAGGGGACCGAACACTGAAGCTTTCTTT; J gene: TRBJ1-1; clone size: few; V gene: TRBV12-3/TRBV12-4; D gene: TRBD1
CDR3 protein: CASSPWRPPDTQYF; CDR3 DNA: TGTGCCAGCAGCCCGTGGAGGCCCCCAGATACGCAGTATTTT; J gene: TRBJ2-3; clone size: few; V gene: TRBV7-2; D gene: NA
CDR3 protein: CASSFSDRGGKETQYF; CDR3 DNA: TGTGCCAGCAGTTTTTCGGACAGGGGAGGGAAAGAGACCCAGTACTTC; J gene: TRBJ2-5; clone size: many; V gene: TRBV12-3/TRBV12-4; D gene: TRBD1
CDR3 protein: CASRDREGQPQHF; CDR3 DNA: TGTGCCAGCAGGGACAGGGAAGGTCAGCCCCAGCATTTT; J gene: TRBJ1-5; clone size: many; V gene: TRBV28; D gene: TRBD1
CDR3 protein: CASSPRGWDEQFF; CDR3 DNA: TGTGCCAGCAGCCCACGGGGGTGGGATGAGCAGTTCTTC; J gene: TRBJ2-1; clone size: NA; V gene: TRBV7-3; D gene: NA
CDR3 protein: CAWRGTSGSSRTGELFF; CDR3 DNA: TGTGCCTGGAGGGGGACTAGCGGGAGTTCGCGGACCGGGGAGCTGTTTTTT; J gene: TRBJ2-2; clone size: NA; V gene: TRBV30; D gene: TRBD2
CDR3 protein: CASSSHSLGDIRTDTQYF; CDR3 DNA: TGTGCCAGCAGCTCTCACTCCCTAGGGGATATACGCACAGATACGCAGTATTTT; J gene: TRBJ2-3; clone size: many; V gene: TRBV7-9; D gene: NA
CDR3 protein: CASRGGTGGRLVYGYTF; CDR3 DNA: TGTGCCAGCAGGGGGGGGACAGGGGGCCGATTAGTCTATGGCTACACCTTC; J gene: TRBJ1-2; clone size: few; V gene: TRBV6-1; D gene: TRBD1
CDR3 protein: CSARTGLETYNSPLHF; CDR3 DNA: TGCAGTGCTCGGACAGGGCTGGAGACCTATAATTCACCCCTCCACTTT; J gene: TRBJ1-6; clone size: NA; V gene: TRBV20-1; D gene: TRBD1
CDR3 protein: CASGEGRLAGAQEQFF; CDR3 DNA: TGTGCCTCTGGTGAGGGGCGGCTAGCGGGAGCTCAAGAGCAGTTCTTC; J gene: TRBJ2-1; clone size: NA; V gene: TRBV24-1; D gene: TRBD2
CDR3 protein: CASSSGLLETQYF; CDR3 DNA: TGCGCCAGCAGCTCAGGGTTATTAGAGACCCAGTACTTC; J gene: TRBJ2-5; clone size: NA; V gene: TRBV5-1; D gene: NA
CDR3 protein: CASLGQGNTEAFF; CDR3 DNA: TGCGCCAGCCTTGGACAGGGGAACACTGAAGCTTTCTTT; J gene: TRBJ1-1; clone size: NA; V gene: TRBV5-1; D gene: TRBD1
CDR3 protein: CASRPPGLAGGSTGELFF; CDR3 DNA: TGTGCCAGCAGGCCTCCGGGACTAGCGGGGGGTTCCACCGGGGAGCTGTTTTTT; J gene: TRBJ2-2; clone size: NA; V gene: TRBV12-3/TRBV12-4; D gene: TRBD2
CDR3 protein: CSANRAMSGYTF; CDR3 DNA: TGCAGCGCGAACAGGGCGATGAGTGGCTACACCTTC; J gene: TRBJ1-2; clone size: NA; V gene: TRBV29-1; D gene: NA
CDR3 protein: CASSVDRGGIGELFF; CDR3 DNA: TGTGCCAGCAGCGTCGACAGGGGAGGGATCGGGGAGCTGTTTTTT; J gene: TRBJ2-2; clone size: few; V gene: TRBV9; D gene: NA
CDR3 protein: CASSHEPGTWGADTQYF; CDR3 DNA: TGTGCCAGCTCACATGAACCTGGAACATGGGGCGCAGATACGCAGTATTTT; J gene: TRBJ2-3; clone size: few; V gene: TRBV18; D gene: NA
CDR3 protein: CASSLVQRGGDTQYF; CDR3 DNA: TGTGCCAGCAGCTTAGTGCAGCGCGGTGGAGATACGCAGTATTTT; J gene: TRBJ2-3; clone size: many; V gene: TRBV7-9; D gene: NA
CDR3 protein: CSVVVNTEAFF; CDR3 DNA: TGCAGCGTTGTGGTGAACACTGAAGCTTTCTTT; J gene: TRBJ1-1; clone size: few; V gene: TRBV29-1; D gene: NA
CDR3 protein: CASSPHGGSNQPQHF; CDR3 DNA: TGTGCCAGCAGCCCTCACGGGGGCAGCAATCAGCCCCAGCATTTT; J gene: TRBJ1-5; clone size: many; V gene: TRBV11-2; D gene: NA